This T cell receptor (beta chain) derives from a study of PD-L1 blockade in urothelial cancer. Time point meaning: peripheral blood 6 weeks after treatment start. Sequencing was performed with immunoSEQ multiplex PCR; in TCRdb, only in-frame clones are kept and a portion is missing. There are more than 90,000 clones in the sample; 75% to 90% occur only once, and around 7.7% lies in the top ten. Germline assignment: CDR1 SGHTA and CDR2 FQGNSA. Trimming removed 2 bases from V and 1 base from J; junction bases left unmatched: 16. The CDR3 is made up of 19 amino acids. This receptor was taken from a man between 65 and 79 years old with urothelial cancer. The material was PBMCs, obtained around atezolizumab (anti-PD-L1) treatment. The V gene is TRBV7-2, the J gene TRBJ1-2; 7 positions agree with TRBD1. The CDR3 is CASSLLPALRQGGNYGYTF. CDR3 in DNA: TGTGCCAGCAGCTTACTGCCGGCGTTGAGGCAGGGGGGTAACTATGGCTACACCTTC.